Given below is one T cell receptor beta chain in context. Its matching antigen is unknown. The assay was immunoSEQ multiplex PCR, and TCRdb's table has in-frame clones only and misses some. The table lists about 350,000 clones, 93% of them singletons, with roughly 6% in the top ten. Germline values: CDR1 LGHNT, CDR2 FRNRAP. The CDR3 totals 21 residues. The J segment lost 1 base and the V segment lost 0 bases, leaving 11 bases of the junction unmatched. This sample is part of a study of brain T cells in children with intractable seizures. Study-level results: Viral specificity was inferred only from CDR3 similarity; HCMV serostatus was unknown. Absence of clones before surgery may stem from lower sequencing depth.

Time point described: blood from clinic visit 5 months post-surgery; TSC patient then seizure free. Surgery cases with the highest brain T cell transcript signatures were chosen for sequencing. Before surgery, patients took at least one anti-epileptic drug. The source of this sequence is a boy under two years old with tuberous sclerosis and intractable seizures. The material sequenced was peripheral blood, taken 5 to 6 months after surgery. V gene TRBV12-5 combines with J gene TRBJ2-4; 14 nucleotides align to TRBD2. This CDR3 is CASGLVLGGLAGVEAKNIQYF. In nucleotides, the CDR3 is TGTGCTAGTGGTTTGGTATTGGGGGGACTAGCGGGAGTTGAGGCCAAAAACATTCAGTACTTC.